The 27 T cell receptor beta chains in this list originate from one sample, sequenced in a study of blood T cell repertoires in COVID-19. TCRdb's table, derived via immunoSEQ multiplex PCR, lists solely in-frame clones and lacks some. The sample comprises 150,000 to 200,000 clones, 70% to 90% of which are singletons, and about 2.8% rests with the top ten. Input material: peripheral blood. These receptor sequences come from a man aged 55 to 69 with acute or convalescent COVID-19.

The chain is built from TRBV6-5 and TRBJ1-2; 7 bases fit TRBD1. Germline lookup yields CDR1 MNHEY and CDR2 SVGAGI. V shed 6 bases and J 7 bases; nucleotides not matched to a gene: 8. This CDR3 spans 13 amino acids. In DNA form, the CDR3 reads TGTGCCAGCAGACCCGACAGGGTCGGTGGCTACACCTTC. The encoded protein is CASRPDRVGGYTF.

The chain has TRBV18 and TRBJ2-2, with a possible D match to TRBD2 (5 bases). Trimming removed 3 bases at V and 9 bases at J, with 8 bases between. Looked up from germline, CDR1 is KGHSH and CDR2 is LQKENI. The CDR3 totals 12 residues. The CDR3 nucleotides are TGTGCCAGCTCACCGGACTCCTGGGAGCTGTTTTTT. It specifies CASSPDSWELFF.

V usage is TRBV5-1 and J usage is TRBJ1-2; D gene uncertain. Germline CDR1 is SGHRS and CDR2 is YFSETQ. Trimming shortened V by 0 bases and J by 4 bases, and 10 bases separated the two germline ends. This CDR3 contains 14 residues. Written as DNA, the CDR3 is TGCGCCAGCAGCTTGGCCGGGGATAGCTATGGCTACACCTTC. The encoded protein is CASSLAGDSYGYTF.

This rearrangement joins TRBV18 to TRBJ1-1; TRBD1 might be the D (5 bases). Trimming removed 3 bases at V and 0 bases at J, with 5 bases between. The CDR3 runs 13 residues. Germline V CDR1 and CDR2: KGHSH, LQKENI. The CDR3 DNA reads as TGTGCCAGCTCACCGGGGCTGAACACTGAAGCTTTCTTT. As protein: CASSPGLNTEAFF.

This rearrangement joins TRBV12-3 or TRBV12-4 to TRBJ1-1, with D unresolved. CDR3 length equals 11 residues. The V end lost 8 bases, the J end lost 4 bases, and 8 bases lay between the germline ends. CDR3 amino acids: CASSLPTEAFF. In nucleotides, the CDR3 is TGTGCCAGCTCACTACCCACTGAAGCTTTCTTT.

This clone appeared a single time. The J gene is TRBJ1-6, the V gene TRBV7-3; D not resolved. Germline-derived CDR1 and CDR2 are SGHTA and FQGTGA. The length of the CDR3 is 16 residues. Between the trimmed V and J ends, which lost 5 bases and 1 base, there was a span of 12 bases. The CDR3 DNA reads TGTGCCAGCAGCCGGTGGGGAGAGTCCTATAATTCACCCCTCCACTTT. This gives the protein CASSRWGESYNSPLHF.

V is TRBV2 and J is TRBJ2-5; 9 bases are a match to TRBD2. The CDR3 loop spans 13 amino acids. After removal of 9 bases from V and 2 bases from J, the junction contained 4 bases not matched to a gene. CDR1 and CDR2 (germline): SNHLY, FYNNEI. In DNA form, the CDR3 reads TGTGCCAGGCGGGGGGGGAAACAAGAGACCCAGTACTTC. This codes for CARRGGKQETQYF.

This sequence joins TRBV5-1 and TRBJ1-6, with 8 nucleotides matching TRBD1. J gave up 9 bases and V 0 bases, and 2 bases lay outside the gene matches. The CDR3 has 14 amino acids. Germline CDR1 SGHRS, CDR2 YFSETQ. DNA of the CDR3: TGCGCCAGCAGCTTGGCAGGGGGCCGTTCACCCCTCCACTTT. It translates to CASSLAGGRSPLHF.

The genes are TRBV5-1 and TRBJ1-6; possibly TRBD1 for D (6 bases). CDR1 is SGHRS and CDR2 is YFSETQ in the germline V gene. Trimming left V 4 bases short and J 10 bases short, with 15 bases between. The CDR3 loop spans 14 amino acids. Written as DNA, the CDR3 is TGCGCCAGCAGCATACAGGGCGGAAGATCACCCCTCCACTTT. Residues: CASSIQGGRSPLHF.

The DNA of the CDR3 is TGTGCCACCAGCGGAACCGGGACAGAACTGTTTTTT. It codes for CATSGTGTELFF. The chain has TRBV15 and TRBJ1-4; TRBD1 matches 7 bases. The J segment lost 12 bases and the V segment lost 5 bases, leaving 6 bases of the junction unmatched. The CDR3 sequence is 12 residues long. Germline CDR1 reads LNHNV; CDR2 reads YYDKDF (reference sequence). The full variable domain, rest sourced from reference TRBV15 and TRBJ1-4, is DAMVIQNPRYQVTQFGKPVTLSCSQTLNHNVMYWYQQKSSQAPKLLFHYYDKDFNNEADTPDNFQSRRPNTSFCFLDIRSPGLGDTAMYLCATSGTGTELFFGSGTQLSVL.

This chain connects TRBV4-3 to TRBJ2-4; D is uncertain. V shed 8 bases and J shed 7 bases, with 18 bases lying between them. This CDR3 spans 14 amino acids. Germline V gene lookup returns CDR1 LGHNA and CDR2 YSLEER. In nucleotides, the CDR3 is TGCGCCAGCTCTCGTAGCCGCGGCGCGAACATTCAGTACTTC. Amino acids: CASSRSRGANIQYF.

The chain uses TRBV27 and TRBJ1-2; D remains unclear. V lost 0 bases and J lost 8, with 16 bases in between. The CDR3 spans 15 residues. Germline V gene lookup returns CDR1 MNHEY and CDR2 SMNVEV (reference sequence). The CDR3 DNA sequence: TGTGCCAGCAGTTTATCGAATGCGGGAGGCGAGGGCTACACCTTC. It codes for CASSLSNAGGEGYTF.

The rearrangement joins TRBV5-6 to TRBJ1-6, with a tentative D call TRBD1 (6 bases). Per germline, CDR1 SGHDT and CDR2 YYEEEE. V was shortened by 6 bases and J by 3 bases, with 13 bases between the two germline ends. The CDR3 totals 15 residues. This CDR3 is CASTYRAVYNSPLHF. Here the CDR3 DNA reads TGTGCCAGCACCTACAGGGCCGTCTATAATTCACCCCTCCACTTT.

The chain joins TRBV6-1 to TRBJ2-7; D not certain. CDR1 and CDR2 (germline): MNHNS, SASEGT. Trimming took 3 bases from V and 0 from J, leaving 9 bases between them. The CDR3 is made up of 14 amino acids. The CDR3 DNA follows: TGTGCCAGCAGTGAGGTCCAGGTCTCCTACGAGCAGTACTTC. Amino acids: CASSEVQVSYEQYF.

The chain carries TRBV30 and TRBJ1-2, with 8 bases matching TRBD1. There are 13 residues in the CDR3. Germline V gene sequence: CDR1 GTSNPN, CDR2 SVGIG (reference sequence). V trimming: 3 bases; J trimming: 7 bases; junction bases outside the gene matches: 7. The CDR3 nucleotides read TGTGCCTGGAGCCTGGGGACAGGACCTGGCTACACCTTC. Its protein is CAWSLGTGPGYTF.

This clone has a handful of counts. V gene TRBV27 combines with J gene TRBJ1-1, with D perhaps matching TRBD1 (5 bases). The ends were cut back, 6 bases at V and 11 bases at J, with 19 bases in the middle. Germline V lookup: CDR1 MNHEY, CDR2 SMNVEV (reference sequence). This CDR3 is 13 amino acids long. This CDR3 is CASSLGRGDQAFF. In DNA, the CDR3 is TGTGCCAGCAGCTTAGGCCGGGGGGATCAGGCTTTCTTT.

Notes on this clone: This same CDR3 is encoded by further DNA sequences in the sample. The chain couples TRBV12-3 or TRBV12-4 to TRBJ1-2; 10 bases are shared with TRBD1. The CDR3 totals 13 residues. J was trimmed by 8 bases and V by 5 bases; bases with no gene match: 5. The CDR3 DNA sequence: TGTGCCAGCAGTCCCCAGGGACAGGGGGGCTACACCTTC. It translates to CASSPQGQGGYTF.

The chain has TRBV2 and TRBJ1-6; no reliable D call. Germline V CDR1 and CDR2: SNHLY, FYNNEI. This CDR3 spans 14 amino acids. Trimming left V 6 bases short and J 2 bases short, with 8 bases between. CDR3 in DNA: TGTGCCAGCAGGGTGGGAGCCTATAATTCACCCCTCCACTTT. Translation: CASRVGAYNSPLHF.

The CDR3 is CASSEGSGGDTDTQYF. CDR3 in DNA: TGTGCCAGCAGTGAAGGTAGCGGGGGTGACACAGATACGCAGTATTTT. The genes are TRBV6-4 and TRBJ2-3; TRBD2 matches 9 bases. CDR3 length: 16 residues. The V segment lost 3 bases and the J segment 2 bases; nucleotides outside the gene matches: 6. Looked up from germline, CDR1 is MRHNA and CDR2 is SNTAGT.

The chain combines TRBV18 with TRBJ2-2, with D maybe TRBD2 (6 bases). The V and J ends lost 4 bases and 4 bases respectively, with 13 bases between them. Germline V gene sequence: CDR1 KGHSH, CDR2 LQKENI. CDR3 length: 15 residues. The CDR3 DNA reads TGTGCCAGCTCACACTCCCGGGACTTCACCGGGGAGCTGTTTTTT. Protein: CASSHSRDFTGELFF.

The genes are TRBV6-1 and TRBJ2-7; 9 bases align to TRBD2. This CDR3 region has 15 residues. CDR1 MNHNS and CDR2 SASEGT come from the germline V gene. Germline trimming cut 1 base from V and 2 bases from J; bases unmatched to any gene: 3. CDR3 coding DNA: TGTGCCAGCAGTGAAGTTAGCGGGGGCCCCTACGAGCAGTACTTC. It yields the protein CASSEVSGGPYEQYF.

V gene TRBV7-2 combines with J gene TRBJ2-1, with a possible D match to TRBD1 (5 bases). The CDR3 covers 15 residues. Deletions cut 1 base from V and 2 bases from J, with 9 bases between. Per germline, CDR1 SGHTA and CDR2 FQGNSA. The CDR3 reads CASSLVAGPYNEQFF. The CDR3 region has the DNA TGTGCCAGCAGCTTAGTAGCAGGGCCCTACAATGAGCAGTTCTTC.

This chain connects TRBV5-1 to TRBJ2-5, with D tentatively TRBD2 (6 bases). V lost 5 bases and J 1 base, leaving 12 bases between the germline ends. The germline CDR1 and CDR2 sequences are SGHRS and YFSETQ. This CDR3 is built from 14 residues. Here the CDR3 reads CASRDAGLQETQYF. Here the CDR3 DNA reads TGCGCCAGCAGGGACGCGGGACTCCAAGAGACCCAGTACTTC.

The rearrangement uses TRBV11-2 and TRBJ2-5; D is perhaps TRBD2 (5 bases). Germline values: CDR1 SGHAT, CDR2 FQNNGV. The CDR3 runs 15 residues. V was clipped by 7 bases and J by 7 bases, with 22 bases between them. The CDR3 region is CASNALSSSPGTQYF. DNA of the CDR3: TGTGCCAGCAACGCCCTTTCTAGCTCCCCTGGGACCCAGTACTTC.

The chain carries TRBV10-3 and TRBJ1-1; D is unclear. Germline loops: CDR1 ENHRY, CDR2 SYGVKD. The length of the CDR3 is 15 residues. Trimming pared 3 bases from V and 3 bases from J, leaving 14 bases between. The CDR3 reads CAISEREGLHTEAFF. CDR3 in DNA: TGTGCCATCAGTGAAAGGGAGGGTCTCCACACTGAAGCTTTCTTT.

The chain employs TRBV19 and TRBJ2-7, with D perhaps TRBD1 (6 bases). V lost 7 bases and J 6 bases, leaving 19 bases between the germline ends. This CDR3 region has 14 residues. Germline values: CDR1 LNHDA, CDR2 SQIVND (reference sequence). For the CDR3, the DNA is TGTGCCAGTACCTCCACACAGGGTTTCGGCGAGCAGTACTTC. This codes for CASTSTQGFGEQYF.

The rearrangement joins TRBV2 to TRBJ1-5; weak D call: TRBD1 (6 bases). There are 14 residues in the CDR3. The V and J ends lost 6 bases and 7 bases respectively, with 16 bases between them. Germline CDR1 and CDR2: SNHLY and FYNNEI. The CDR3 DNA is TGTGCCAGCAGCCTCCGGGACACTCAACAGCCCCAGCATTTT. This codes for CASSLRDTQQPQHF.